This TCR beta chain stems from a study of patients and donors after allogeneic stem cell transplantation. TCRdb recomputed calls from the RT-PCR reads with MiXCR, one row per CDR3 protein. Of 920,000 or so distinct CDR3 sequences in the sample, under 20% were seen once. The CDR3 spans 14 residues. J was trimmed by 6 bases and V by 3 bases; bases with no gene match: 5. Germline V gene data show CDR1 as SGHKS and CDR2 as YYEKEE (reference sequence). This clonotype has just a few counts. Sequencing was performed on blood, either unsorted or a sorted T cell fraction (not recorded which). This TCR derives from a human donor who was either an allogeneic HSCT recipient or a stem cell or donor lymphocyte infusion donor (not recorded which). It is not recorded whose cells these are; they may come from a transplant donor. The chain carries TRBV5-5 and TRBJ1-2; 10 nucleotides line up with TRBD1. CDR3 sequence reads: CASSWDRGANGYTF. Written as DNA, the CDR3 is TGTGCCAGCAGCTGGGACAGGGGAGCTAATGGCTACACCTTC.